This T cell receptor beta chain was obtained from a study of blood T cell repertoires in COVID-19. On the study more broadly: Samples representing acute and convalescent COVID-19 were sourced from the United States, Italy and Spain. PBMCs, B-cell-depleted T cells, or T cells provided the cDNA or gDNA that made up the material.

Under the authors' procedure: From reference gene primer amplification, estimates of nucleated cell counts were derived. TCRdb's copy holds only in-frame clones and misses some; the assay was immunoSEQ multiplex PCR. The V and J calls and clone size come from that table; D and trimming were worked out from the DNA. The profile shows 60,000 to 65,000 clones, 88% of them singletons. The CDR3 consists of 12 residues. The germline V gene encodes CDR1 SQVTM and CDR2 ANQGSEA. The junction had 5 bases not matched to a gene; V was cut back by 7 bases and J by 7 bases. The TCR was taken from a man between 45 and 60 years old with active COVID-19. Sequenced: peripheral blood. The chain employs TRBV29-1 and TRBJ1-4; 8 positions agree with TRBD1. The CDR3: CSATGEAEKLFF. The CDR3, as DNA: TGCAGCGCGACAGGGGAAGCTGAAAAACTGTTTTTT.